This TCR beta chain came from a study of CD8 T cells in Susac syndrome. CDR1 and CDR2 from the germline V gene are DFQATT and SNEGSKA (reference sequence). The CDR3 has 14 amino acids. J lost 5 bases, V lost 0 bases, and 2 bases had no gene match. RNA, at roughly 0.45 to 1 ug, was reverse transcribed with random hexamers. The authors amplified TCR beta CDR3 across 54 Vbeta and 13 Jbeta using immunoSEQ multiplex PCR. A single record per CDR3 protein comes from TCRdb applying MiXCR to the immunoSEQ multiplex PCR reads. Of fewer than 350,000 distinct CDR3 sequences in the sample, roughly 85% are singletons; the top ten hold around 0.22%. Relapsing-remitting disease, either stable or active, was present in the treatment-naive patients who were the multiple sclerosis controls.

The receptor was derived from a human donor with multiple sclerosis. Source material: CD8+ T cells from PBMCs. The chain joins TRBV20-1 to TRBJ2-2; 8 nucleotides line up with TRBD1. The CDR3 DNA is TGCAGTGCTAGAGATGGGGACAGGACCGGGGAGCTGTTTTTT. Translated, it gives CSARDGDRTGELFF.